This TCR beta chain was identified during a study of blood T cell repertoires in COVID-19. Generated by immunoSEQ multiplex PCR, the TCRdb table keeps only in-frame clones and is missing some. The sample yields 140,000 to 150,000 clones, 84% seen once. Germline trimming cut 0 bases from V and 0 bases from J; bases unmatched to any gene: 15. The CDR3 contains 19 residues. Per the germline V gene, CDR1 is SQVTM and CDR2 is ANQGSEA. Input material: peripheral blood. The chain has TRBV29-1 and TRBJ1-2; TRBD1 agrees at 8 bases. The sequence was collected from a man aged 55-75 years with active or convalescent COVID-19. The DNA of the CDR3 is TGCAGCGTTGAAGAACCCCAAGGACAGGGAGCAATTACTAACTATGGCTACACCTTC. Its translation is CSVEEPQGQGAITNYGYTF.